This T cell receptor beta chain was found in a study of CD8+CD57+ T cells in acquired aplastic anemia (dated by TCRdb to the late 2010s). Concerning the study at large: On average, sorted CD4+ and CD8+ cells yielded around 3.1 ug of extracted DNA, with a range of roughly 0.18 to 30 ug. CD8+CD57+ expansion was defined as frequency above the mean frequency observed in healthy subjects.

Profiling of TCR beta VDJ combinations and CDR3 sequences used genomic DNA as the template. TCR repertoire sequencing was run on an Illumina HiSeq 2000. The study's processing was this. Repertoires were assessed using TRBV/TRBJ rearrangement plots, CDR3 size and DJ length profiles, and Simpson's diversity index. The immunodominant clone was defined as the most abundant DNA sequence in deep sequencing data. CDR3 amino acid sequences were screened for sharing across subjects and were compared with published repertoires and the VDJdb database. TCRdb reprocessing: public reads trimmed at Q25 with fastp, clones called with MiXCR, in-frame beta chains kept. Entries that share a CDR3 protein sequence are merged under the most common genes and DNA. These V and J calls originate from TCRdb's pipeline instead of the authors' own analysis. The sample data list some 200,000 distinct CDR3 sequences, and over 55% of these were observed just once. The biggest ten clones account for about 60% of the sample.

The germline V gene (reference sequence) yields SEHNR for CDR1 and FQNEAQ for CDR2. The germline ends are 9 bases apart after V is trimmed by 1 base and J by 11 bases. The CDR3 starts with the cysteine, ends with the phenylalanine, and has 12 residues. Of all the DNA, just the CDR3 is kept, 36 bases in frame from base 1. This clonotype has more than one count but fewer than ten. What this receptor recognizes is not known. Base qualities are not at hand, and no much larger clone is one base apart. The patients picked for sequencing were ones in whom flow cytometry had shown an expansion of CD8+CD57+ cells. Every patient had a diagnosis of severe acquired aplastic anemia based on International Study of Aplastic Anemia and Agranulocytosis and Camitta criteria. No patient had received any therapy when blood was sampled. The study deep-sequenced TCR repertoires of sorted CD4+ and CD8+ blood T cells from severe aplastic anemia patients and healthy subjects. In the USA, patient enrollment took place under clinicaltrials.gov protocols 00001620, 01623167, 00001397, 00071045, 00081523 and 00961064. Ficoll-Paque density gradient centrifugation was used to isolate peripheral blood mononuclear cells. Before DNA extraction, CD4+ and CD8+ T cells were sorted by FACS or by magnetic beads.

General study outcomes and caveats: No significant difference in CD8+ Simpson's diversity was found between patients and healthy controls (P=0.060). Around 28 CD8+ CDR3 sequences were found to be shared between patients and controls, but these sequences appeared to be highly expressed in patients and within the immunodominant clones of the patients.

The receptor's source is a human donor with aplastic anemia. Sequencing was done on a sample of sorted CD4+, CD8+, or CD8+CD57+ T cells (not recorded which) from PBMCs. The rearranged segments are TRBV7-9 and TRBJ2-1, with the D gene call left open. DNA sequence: TGTGCCAGCAGCTTAGAATCCGGACAGCAGTTCTTC. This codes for CASSLESGQQFF.